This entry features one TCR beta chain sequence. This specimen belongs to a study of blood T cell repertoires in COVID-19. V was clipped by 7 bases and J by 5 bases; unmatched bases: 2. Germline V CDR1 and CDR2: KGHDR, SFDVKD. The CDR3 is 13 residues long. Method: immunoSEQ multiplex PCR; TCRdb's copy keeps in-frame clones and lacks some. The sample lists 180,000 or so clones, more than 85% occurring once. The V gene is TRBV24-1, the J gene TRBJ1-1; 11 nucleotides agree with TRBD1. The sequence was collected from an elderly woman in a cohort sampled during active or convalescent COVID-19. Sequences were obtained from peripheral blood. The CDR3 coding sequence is TGTGCCACCAGAGGGACAGGGGGGACTGAAGCTTTCTTT. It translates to CATRGTGGTEAFF.